Below, 21 T cell receptor beta chains from the same sample are listed, as sequenced in a study of ipilimumab plus nivolumab after autologous stem cell transplantation. The assay was immunoSEQ multiplex PCR, and TCRdb's table has in-frame clones only and misses some. Of some 41,000 clones listed, 80% to 95% are singletons. The sample was PBMCs, taken in a trial of ipilimumab plus nivolumab as post-transplant consolidation. These receptors came from a male donor with multiple myeloma.

CDR3 residues: CASSGWAPAYEQYF. DNA of the CDR3: TGTGCCAGCAGTGGATGGGCCCCGGCCTACGAGCAGTACTTC. V gene TRBV25-1 combines with J gene TRBJ2-7; D not certain. Trimming cost V 4 bases and J 2 bases, with 12 bases left between them. Germline V lookup: CDR1 MGHDK, CDR2 SYGVNS. The CDR3 length is 14 residues.

This rearrangement joins TRBV4-3 to TRBJ1-1; D is unclear. Trimming cost V 3 bases and J 2 bases, with 7 bases left between them. The CDR3 runs 13 residues. Germline V CDR1 and CDR2: LGHNA, YSLEER. For the CDR3, the DNA is TGCGCCAGCAGCCAGCGGGGAAACACTGAAGCTTTCTTT. As protein: CASSQRGNTEAFF.

This sequence joins TRBV7-3 and TRBJ2-2; no clear D. The CDR3 covers 14 residues. CDR1 is SGHTA, CDR2 FQGTGA, per germline. V was shortened by 2 bases and J by 1 base, with 5 bases between the two germline ends. The CDR3 loop is CASSLGRNTGELFF. The CDR3, as DNA: TGTGCCAGCAGCTTAGGCCGGAACACCGGGGAGCTGTTTTTT.

The count of this clone is one. V is TRBV25-1 and J is TRBJ1-4, with D maybe TRBD1 (6 bases). The germline V gene encodes CDR1 MGHDK and CDR2 SYGVNS. Trimming stripped 3 bases from V and 5 bases from J, with 13 bases between. CDR3 size: 15 residues. DNA for the CDR3: TGTGCCAGCAGTGATATAGGGGGGATCAATGAAAAACTGTTTTTT. It codes for CASSDIGGINEKLFF.

Concerning this clone itself: Germline and junction disagree at one end, which may indicate a read error. The CDR3, as DNA: TGTGCCAGCGGGGAGGGGGAAGCTATTTTC. Its translation is CASGEGEAIF. The genes are TRBV5-8 and TRBJ1-4, with D perhaps matching TRBD1 (6 bases). CDR3 length: 10 residues. Looked up from germline, CDR1 is SGHTS and CDR2 is YDEGEE.

The V call is TRBV11-2, the J call TRBJ2-7; D may be TRBD1 (5 bases). This CDR3 spans 15 amino acids. The germline V gene has CDR1 SGHAT and CDR2 FQNNGV. The V and J ends lost 0 bases and 4 bases respectively, with 13 bases between them. The CDR3 bases are TGTGCCAGCAGCTTAGACCCCCAGGGCAGTTACGAGCAGTACTTC. This codes for CASSLDPQGSYEQYF.

This rearrangement joins TRBV5-1 to TRBJ2-7; 11 bases match TRBD1. Losses at the gene ends were 4 bases for V and 6 bases for J; bases not matched to a gene: 9. The CDR3 totals 15 residues. CDR1 is SGHRS and CDR2 is YFSETQ in the germline V gene. The CDR3 bases are TGCGCCAGCAGCGCCGGTGGGACAGGGGGAGCCGAGCAGTACTTC. Protein sequence: CASSAGGTGGAEQYF.

This chain joins TRBV7-9 and TRBJ2-1; TRBD2 aligns across 10 bases. Looked up from germline, CDR1 is SEHNR and CDR2 is FQNEAQ (reference sequence). This CDR3 is built from 15 residues. V shed 5 bases, J shed 4 bases, and the junction held 5 bases outside the gene matches. This chain's CDR3 is CASSLVLAGYNEQFF. DNA for the CDR3: TGTGCCAGCAGCCTAGTACTAGCGGGGTACAATGAGCAGTTCTTC.

The rearrangement joins TRBV9 to TRBJ2-3, with TRBD2 as a possible D gene (5 bases). Looked up from germline, CDR1 is SGDLS and CDR2 is YYNGEE. With 3 bases removed from V and 2 bases from J, the gap between germline ends came to 13 bases. The CDR3 is 15 residues long. The CDR3 DNA reads TGTGCCAGCAGCGAACTAGATGTTCCCACAGATACGCAGTATTTT. This encodes CASSELDVPTDTQYF.

This chain joins TRBV10-3 and TRBJ1-5, with no clear D. V was clipped by 0 bases and J by 0 bases, with 15 bases between them. This CDR3 has 18 residues. Germline CDR1 is ENHRY and CDR2 is SYGVKD. The chain's CDR3 is CAISESFSPDFSNQPQHF. The CDR3 nucleotides are TGTGCCATCAGTGAGTCTTTCTCGCCAGACTTTAGCAATCAGCCCCAGCATTTT.

The chain recombines TRBV7-9 with TRBJ2-2, with D maybe TRBD1 (6 bases). Germline V gives CDR1 SEHNR, CDR2 FQNEAQ (reference sequence). The CDR3 totals 15 residues. V was cut by 5 bases and J by 0 bases, with 10 bases left in between. The CDR3 DNA reads as TGTGCCAGCAGCCTGGACAGTGCGAACACCGGGGAGCTGTTTTTT. Protein sequence: CASSLDSANTGELFF.

V usage is TRBV21-1 and J usage is TRBJ2-4; the table's D call of TRBD1 was not tested on the DNA. TRBV21-1 is a recognized pseudogene. CDR3 size: 15 residues. The CDR3 coding sequence is TGTGCCAGCAGCAGAGGGACAGGGGACAAAAACATTCAGTACTTC. Its protein is CASSRGTGDKNIQYF.

The chain is built from TRBV27 and TRBJ1-3; no clear D. The V end was cut by 3 bases, the J end by 0 bases, with 9 bases between. This CDR3 comprises 15 residues. CDR1 MNHEY and CDR2 SMNVEV come from the germline V gene (reference sequence). In DNA, the CDR3 is TGTGCCAGCAGTTTGGCCGGGAACTCTGGAAACACCATATATTTT. This codes for CASSLAGNSGNTIYF.

This clone has a single count. The CDR3 DNA follows: TGTGCCAGTAGTACAGGCGGACTAGCGGCCAACACCGGGGAGCTGTTTTTT. Amino acid sequence: CASSTGGLAANTGELFF. The chain couples TRBV19 to TRBJ2-2; 10 nucleotides match TRBD2. CDR1 is LNHDA and CDR2 is SQIVND in the germline V gene (reference sequence). Germline trimming cut 4 bases from V and 2 bases from J; bases unmatched to any gene: 7. This CDR3 is 17 amino acids long.

The chain employs TRBV6-6 and TRBJ1-1, with 10 bases matching TRBD1. V was clipped by 7 bases and J by 0 bases; unmatched bases: 5. The CDR3 extends over 15 amino acids. Per the germline V gene, CDR1 is MNHNY and CDR2 is SVGAGI (reference sequence). CDR3 in amino acids: CASMSGQGMNTEAFF. The CDR3, as DNA: TGTGCCAGCATGTCGGGACAGGGGATGAACACTGAAGCTTTCTTT.

J is TRBJ2-2 and V is TRBV9, with 7 positions matching TRBD1. CDR1 is SGDLS and CDR2 is YYNGEE in the germline V gene. The CDR3 sequence is 15 residues long. Trimming removed 3 bases from V and 7 bases from J; junction bases left unmatched: 9. CDR3 loop: CASSAPEGAGGELFF. The CDR3 nucleotides are TGTGCCAGCAGCGCCCCCGAGGGGGCGGGCGGGGAGCTGTTTTTT.

This chain joins TRBV4-3 and TRBJ1-2, with D possibly matching TRBD1 (6 bases). The CDR3 is 15 amino acids. Germline V gene sequence: CDR1 LGHNA, CDR2 YSLEER. Trimming cost V 5 bases and J 10 bases, with 23 bases left between them. CDR3 sequence reads: CASSFSRAGPGDYTF. CDR3 bases: TGCGCCAGCAGCTTTTCAAGGGCCGGCCCAGGGGACTACACCTTC.

J is TRBJ1-5 and V is TRBV6-1, with 8 bases aligning to TRBD1. With V trimmed by 3 bases and J by 6 bases, 7 bases remained unmatched. The CDR3 loop spans 15 amino acids. Germline CDR1 MNHNS, CDR2 SASEGT. In DNA form, the CDR3 reads TGTGCCAGCAGTGATCGACAGGGGACAAGTCAGCCCCAGCATTTT. Translated: CASSDRQGTSQPQHF.

The chain employs TRBV13 and TRBJ2-3, with 15 bases that match TRBD2. Germline V gene lookup returns CDR1 PRHDT and CDR2 FYEKMQ (reference sequence). V dropped 4 bases and J dropped 5; count of bases not matched to a gene: 1. The CDR3 sequence is 15 residues long. DNA of the CDR3: TGTGCCAGCAGCTCGGGACTAGCGGGGGGAGATACGCAGTATTTT. Protein sequence: CASSSGLAGGDTQYF.

The chain is built from TRBV7-9 and TRBJ1-2; D ambiguous. The germline V and J ends were trimmed by 5 bases and 8 bases, with 15 bases remaining between them. The CDR3 runs to 13 residues. Per germline, CDR1 SEHNR and CDR2 FQNEAQ (reference sequence). The CDR3 spells CASSRYGEVGYTF. CDR3 DNA sequence: TGTGCCAGCAGCCGTTATGGGGAAGTAGGCTACACCTTC.

This clone was seen a handful of times. The chain couples TRBV5-4 to TRBJ2-7; TRBD1 matches 8 bases. The CDR3 is 14 amino acids. V was clipped by 4 bases and J by 2 bases; unmatched bases: 5. Germline CDR1 is SGHNT and CDR2 is YYREEE (reference sequence). CDR3 residues: CASSRTGRTYEQYF. CDR3 in DNA: TGTGCCAGCAGCCGGACAGGGAGAACCTACGAGCAGTACTTC.